This T cell receptor (beta chain) was identified during a study of blood T cell repertoires in COVID-19. The data were produced by immunoSEQ multiplex PCR, yet TCRdb's version contains in-frame clones alone and is incomplete. The sample lists roughly 130,000 clones, about 79% seen once, with approximately 10% in the top ten. This CDR3 comprises 13 residues. V was shortened by 1 base and J by 6 bases, with 7 bases between the two germline ends. The germline V gene has CDR1 LGHDT and CDR2 YNNKEL (reference sequence). Donors in Cohort 3 counted as recovered after two negative PCRs, clearance, or symptom resolution.

The receptor was derived from a man aged 50 to 59 who had recovered from COVID-19. This chain connects TRBV3-1 (or the pseudogene TRBV3-2) to TRBJ2-1; the D is unclear. The sequencing input was PBMCs or T cells enriched from blood (not recorded which). The CDR3 sequence is CASSQGASNEQFF. DNA of the CDR3: TGTGCCAGCAGCCAAGGAGCTTCCAATGAGCAGTTCTTC.